The present TCR beta chain was sequenced within a study of blood T cells in healthy people across ages. Regarding the study as a whole: Naive CD4+ cells and diversity were both higher in long-lived donors than in aged donors.

This clonotype showed up just a few times. No antigen is known for it. It was with a sample-barcoded 5' primer and a J-beta primer mix that a second PCR of roughly 7 to 12 cycles was run. MiXCR, applied by TCRdb to the 5' RACE reads, yields one record per CDR3 protein. This table holds under 2,000,000 distinct CDR3 sequences, around half found once. CDR3 size: 14 residues. The V segment lost 0 bases and the J segment 6 bases; nucleotides outside the gene matches: 7. Germline CDR1 is DFQATT and CDR2 is SNEGSKA (reference sequence). The source of this sequence is a woman between 35 and 50 years old in good health. The rearrangement joins TRBV20-1 to TRBJ2-7; 8 bases fit TRBD1. Sequenced material: blood. CDR3 sequence (DNA): TGCAGTGCTAGAGATCTCGACAGGGGTAGCGAGCAGTACTTC. Translation: CSARDLDRGSEQYF.